The 20 T cell receptor beta chains reported below all come from one sample, sequenced in a study of blood T cell repertoires in COVID-19. Libraries were prepared by immunoSEQ multiplex PCR; TCRdb keeps only in-frame clonotypes and omits some of them. This sample has about 280,000 clones, with around 86% found just once. The sample taken for sequencing was peripheral blood. These receptors were collected from a man aged 50-59 years with acute or convalescent COVID-19.

The CDR3 DNA follows: TGTGCCACCAGTGATTCAGGACAGGGGATGGGAGAGACCCAGTACTTC. This codes for CATSDSGQGMGETQYF. The chain carries TRBV24-1 and TRBJ2-5; 9 positions match TRBD1. Germline V gene sequence: CDR1 KGHDR, CDR2 SFDVKD. The trim removed 2 bases at V and 4 bases at J, leaving 7 bases unmatched. The CDR3 is made up of 16 amino acids.

The gene calls are TRBV9 and TRBJ2-1, with 8 positions matching TRBD1. CDR1 SGDLS and CDR2 YYNGEE come from the germline V gene. V was clipped by 4 bases and J by 6 bases; unmatched bases: 9. The CDR3 loop spans 15 amino acids. Here the CDR3 DNA reads TGTGCCAGCAGCCCCCGGACGGACAGGGCCAATGAGCAGTTCTTC. Translated: CASSPRTDRANEQFF. Based on the CDR3 plus reference TRBV9 and TRBJ2-1, the full variable domain is DSGVTQTPKHLITATGQRVTLRCSPRSGDLSVYWYQQSLDQGLQFLIQYYNGEERAKGNILERFSAQQFPDLHSELNLSSLELGDSALYFCASSPRTDRANEQFFGPGTRLTVL.

J is TRBJ2-5 and V is TRBV2; maybe TRBD2 (5 bases). This CDR3 is 15 amino acids long. V lost 7 bases, J lost 0 bases, and 15 bases lay in between. The germline V gene encodes CDR1 SNHLY and CDR2 FYNNEI. The CDR3 coding sequence is TGTGCCAGCATCAAGAACGGGATGTACCAAGAGACCCAGTACTTC. Translating gives CASIKNGMYQETQYF.

The chain joins TRBV2 to TRBJ1-5; 8 nucleotides align to TRBD1. V lost 6 bases to trimming and J lost 5 bases; unmatched junction nucleotides: 6. The CDR3 totals 14 residues. Germline V gene sequence: CDR1 SNHLY, CDR2 FYNNEI. The chain's CDR3 is CASSAGGRDQPQHF. The CDR3 nucleotides read TGTGCCAGCAGCGCAGGGGGCCGGGATCAGCCCCAGCATTTT.

The V and J genes are TRBV6-5 and TRBJ1-2; TRBD1 matches 8 bases. The CDR3 length is 15 residues. The V segment lost 5 bases and the J segment 4 bases; nucleotides outside the gene matches: 9. CDR1 is MNHEY, CDR2 SVGAGI, per germline. In nucleotides, the CDR3 is TGTGCCAGCAGTAGGAACAGGGGGGCGCGCTATGGCTACACCTTC. The encoded protein is CASSRNRGARYGYTF.

The chain couples TRBV5-1 to TRBJ2-7; perhaps TRBD1 as D (6 bases). The germline CDR1 and CDR2 sequences are SGHRS and YFSETQ. Trimming shortened V by 7 bases and J by 7 bases, and 18 bases separated the two germline ends. The CDR3 covers 13 residues. The CDR3 nucleotides read TGCGCCAGCGGAACAGGGCGCAACTGGGAGCAGTACTTC. This sequence encodes CASGTGRNWEQYF.

The V call is TRBV7-6, the J call TRBJ1-4; D gene uncertain. CDR1 SGHVS and CDR2 FNYEAQ come from the germline V gene. Trimming pared 4 bases from V and 0 bases from J, leaving 15 bases between. The CDR3 extends over 17 amino acids. CDR3 bases: TGTGCCAGCAGCTCCGTGGAGGGTGGTACAACTAATGAAAAACTGTTTTTT. Protein sequence: CASSSVEGGTTNEKLFF.

The gene calls are TRBV27 and TRBJ1-4; D gene uncertain. The CDR3 loop spans 14 amino acids. Deletions cut 5 bases from V and 3 bases from J, with 10 bases between. Looked up from germline, CDR1 is MNHEY and CDR2 is SMNVEV (reference sequence). CDR3 residues: CASSPAGSNEKLFF. The DNA for the CDR3 is TGTGCCAGCAGTCCTGCGGGCTCTAATGAAAAACTGTTTTTT.

This sequence joins TRBV25-1 and TRBJ2-3; perhaps TRBD1 as D (6 bases). Trimming removed 1 base from V and 11 bases from J, with 19 bases in between. Germline assignment: CDR1 MGHDK and CDR2 SYGVNS. This CDR3 is 15 amino acids long. CDR3 sequence (DNA): TGTGCCAGCAGTGAATTAGAACAGGGCCGGAGTAGGCAGTATTTT. Translated, it gives CASSELEQGRSRQYF.

The chain has TRBV10-3 and TRBJ2-1, with a weak D call TRBD1 (5 bases). This CDR3 has 13 amino acids. Deletions cut 0 bases from V and 5 bases from J, with 5 bases between. CDR1 is ENHRY and CDR2 is SYGVKD in the germline V gene. CDR3 sequence reads: CAISESGDNEQFF. The CDR3 DNA is TGTGCCATCAGTGAGTCAGGGGACAATGAGCAGTTCTTC.

This chain connects TRBV7-9 to TRBJ2-2; 7 bases are a match to TRBD1. The CDR3 runs to 16 residues. Per germline, CDR1 SEHNR and CDR2 FQNEAQ (reference sequence). V trimming: 8 bases; J trimming: 4 bases; junction bases outside the gene matches: 13. CDR3 sequence reads: CASSSFGRGSTGELFF. The CDR3 DNA reads as TGTGCCAGCTCCTCTTTTGGCAGGGGGAGCACCGGGGAGCTGTTTTTT.

V usage is TRBV6-2 or TRBV6-3 and J usage is TRBJ1-2; D uncertain. The V gene's germline CDR1 is MNHEY and CDR2 SVGEGT. CDR3 length: 14 residues. V lost 5 bases to trimming and J lost 5 bases, with 15 bases between them. The CDR3 bases are TGTGCCAGCAGTACCGTTCGGGGAGCGTATGGCTACACCTTC. This encodes CASSTVRGAYGYTF.

This rearrangement joins TRBV6-5 to TRBJ1-1; 11 bases fit TRBD1. Germline CDR1 and CDR2: MNHEY and SVGAGI. Germline trimming cut 2 bases from V and 8 bases from J; bases unmatched to any gene: 7. The CDR3 extends over 15 amino acids. The CDR3 reads CASSYLGQGAHEAFF. CDR3 nucleotide sequence: TGTGCCAGCAGTTACCTCGGACAGGGGGCCCACGAAGCTTTCTTT.

This chain uses TRBV6-5 with TRBJ1-2; 7 nucleotides align to TRBD1. Germline loops: CDR1 MNHEY, CDR2 SVGAGI. This CDR3 contains 13 residues. Trimming took 4 bases from V and 8 from J; bases not matched to a gene: 7. The DNA of the CDR3 is TGTGCCAGCAGTTCCAACAGGGGTGAGGGCTACACCTTC. Translated, it gives CASSSNRGEGYTF.

The chain carries TRBV10-2 and TRBJ2-2, with 12 bases lining up with TRBD2. The V segment lost 6 bases and the J segment 1 base; nucleotides outside the gene matches: 3. The CDR3 contains 16 residues. In germline, CDR1 is WSHSY, CDR2 SAAADI. CDR3 residues: CASRLAGGRNTGELFF. CDR3 DNA: TGCGCCAGCAGGCTAGCGGGGGGGCGGAACACCGGGGAGCTGTTTTTT.

V is TRBV11-2 and J is TRBJ1-2, with D hard to call. The V end lost 1 base, the J end lost 4 bases, and 10 bases lay between the germline ends. CDR1 SGHAT and CDR2 FQNNGV come from the germline V gene. The CDR3 is made up of 14 amino acids. The CDR3 spells CASSLGRQAYGYTF. In DNA, the CDR3 is TGTGCCAGCAGCTTAGGGCGCCAGGCCTATGGCTACACCTTC. Full variable domain (outside the CDR3, taken from reference TRBV11-2 and TRBJ1-2): EAGVAQSPRYKIIEKRQSVAFWCNPISGHATLYWYQQILGQGPKLLIQFQNNGVVDDSQLPKDRFSAERLKGVDSTLKIQPAKLEDSAVYLCASSLGRQAYGYTFGSGTRLTVV.

The genes are TRBV4-1 and TRBJ1-6, with D hard to call. V lost 0 bases and J 4 bases, leaving 4 bases between the germline ends. Germline lookup yields CDR1 MGHRA and CDR2 YSYEKL. The CDR3 extends over 14 amino acids. Here the CDR3 DNA reads TGCGCCAGCAGCCAAGAACAGTATAATTCACCCCTCCACTTT. Translating it yields CASSQEQYNSPLHF.

The V and J genes are TRBV3-1 (or the pseudogene TRBV3-2) and TRBJ2-5; maybe TRBD1 (5 bases). The V end lost 5 bases, the J end lost 5 bases, and 9 bases lay between the germline ends. Germline V lookup: CDR1 LGHDT, CDR2 YNNKEL (reference sequence). This CDR3 is built from 12 residues. This chain's CDR3 is CASSSPGETQYF. For the CDR3, the DNA is TGTGCCAGCAGCTCCCCAGGGGAGACCCAGTACTTC.

J is TRBJ2-1 and V is TRBV7-2; TRBD2 agrees at 9 bases. Germline V gene lookup returns CDR1 SGHTA and CDR2 FQGNSA. J gave up 2 bases and V 8 bases, and 7 bases lay outside the gene matches. The CDR3 is 15 amino acids. In DNA, the CDR3 is TGTGCCAGCTCCTCATTAGCGGGGGCCTACAATGAGCAGTTCTTC. Translated: CASSSLAGAYNEQFF.

This clone was observed once. J is TRBJ2-2 and V is TRBV10-2; 9 positions match TRBD1. Germline V gene lookup returns CDR1 WSHSY and CDR2 SAAADI. V was clipped by 6 bases and J by 7 bases; unmatched bases: 6. This CDR3 is 14 amino acids long. CDR3 loop: CASRPQGASGELFF. As DNA, the CDR3 is TGCGCCAGCAGGCCACAGGGGGCCAGCGGGGAGCTGTTTTTT.